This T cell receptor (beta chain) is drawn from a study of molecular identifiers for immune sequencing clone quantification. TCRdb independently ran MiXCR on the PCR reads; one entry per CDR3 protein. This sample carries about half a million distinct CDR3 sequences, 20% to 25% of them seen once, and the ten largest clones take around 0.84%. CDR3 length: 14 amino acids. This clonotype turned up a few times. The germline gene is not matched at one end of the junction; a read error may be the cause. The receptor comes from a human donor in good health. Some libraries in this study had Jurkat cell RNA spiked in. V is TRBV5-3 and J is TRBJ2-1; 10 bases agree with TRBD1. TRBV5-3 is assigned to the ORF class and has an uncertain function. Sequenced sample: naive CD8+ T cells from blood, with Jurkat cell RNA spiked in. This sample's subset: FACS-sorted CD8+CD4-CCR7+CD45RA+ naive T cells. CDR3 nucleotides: TGTGCCAGCAGCTTGCGGGGGACAGGGGATGAGCAGTTCTTC. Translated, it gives CASSLRGTGDEQFF.